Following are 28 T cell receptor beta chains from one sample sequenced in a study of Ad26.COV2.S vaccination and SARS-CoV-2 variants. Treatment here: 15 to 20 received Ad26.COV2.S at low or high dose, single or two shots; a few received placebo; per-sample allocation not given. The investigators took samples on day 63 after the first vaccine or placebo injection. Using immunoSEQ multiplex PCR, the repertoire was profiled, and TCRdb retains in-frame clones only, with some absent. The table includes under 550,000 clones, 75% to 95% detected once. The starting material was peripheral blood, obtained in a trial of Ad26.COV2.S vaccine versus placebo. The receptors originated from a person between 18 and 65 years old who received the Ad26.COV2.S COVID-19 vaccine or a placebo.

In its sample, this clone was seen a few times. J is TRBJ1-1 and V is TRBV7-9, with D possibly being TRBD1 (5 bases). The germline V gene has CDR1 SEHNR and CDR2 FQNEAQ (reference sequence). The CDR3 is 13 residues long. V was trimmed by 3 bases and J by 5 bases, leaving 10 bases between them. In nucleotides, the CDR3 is TGTGCCAGCAGCTTTGGGGGAGGTACTGAAGCTTTCTTT. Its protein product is CASSFGGGTEAFF.

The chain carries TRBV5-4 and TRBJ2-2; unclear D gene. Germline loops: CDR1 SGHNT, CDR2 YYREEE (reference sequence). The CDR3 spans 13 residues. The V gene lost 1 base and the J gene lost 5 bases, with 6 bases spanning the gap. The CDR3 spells CASSLSDTGELFF. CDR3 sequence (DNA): TGTGCCAGCAGCTTGAGTGATACCGGGGAGCTGTTTTTT.

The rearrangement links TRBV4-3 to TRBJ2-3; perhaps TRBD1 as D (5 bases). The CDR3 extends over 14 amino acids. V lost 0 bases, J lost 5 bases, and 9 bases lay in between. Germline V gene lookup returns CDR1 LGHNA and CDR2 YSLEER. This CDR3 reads CASSQDRQGDTQYF. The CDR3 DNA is TGCGCCAGCAGCCAAGATCGGCAGGGAGATACGCAGTATTTT.

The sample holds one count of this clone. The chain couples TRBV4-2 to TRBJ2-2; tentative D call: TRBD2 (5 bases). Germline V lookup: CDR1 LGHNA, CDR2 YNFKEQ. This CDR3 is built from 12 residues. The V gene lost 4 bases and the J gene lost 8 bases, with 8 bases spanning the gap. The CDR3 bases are TGTGCCAGCAGCCCGGACTTAGGGGAGCTGTTTTTT. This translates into CASSPDLGELFF.

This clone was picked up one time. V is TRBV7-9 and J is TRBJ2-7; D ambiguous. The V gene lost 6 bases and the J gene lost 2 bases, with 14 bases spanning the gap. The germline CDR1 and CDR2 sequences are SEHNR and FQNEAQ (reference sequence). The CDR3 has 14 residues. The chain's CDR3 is CASSQTITPYEQYF. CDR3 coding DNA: TGTGCCAGCAGTCAAACTATTACCCCCTACGAGCAGTACTTC.

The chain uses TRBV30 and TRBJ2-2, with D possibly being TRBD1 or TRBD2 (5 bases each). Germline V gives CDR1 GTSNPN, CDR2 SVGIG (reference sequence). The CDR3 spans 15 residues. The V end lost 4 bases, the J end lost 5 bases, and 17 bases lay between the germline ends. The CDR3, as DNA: TGTGCCTGGAATCAGGGAGATTTGGTAACCGGGGAGCTGTTTTTT. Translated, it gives CAWNQGDLVTGELFF.

The CDR3 loop is CASDTGMGANVLTF. The CDR3 DNA reads TGTGCCAGTGATACAGGGATGGGGGCCAACGTCCTGACTTTC. The chain links TRBV19 to TRBJ2-6; the D gene is possibly TRBD1 (6 bases). Germline V gives CDR1 LNHDA, CDR2 SQIVND (reference sequence). The CDR3 consists of 14 residues. V gave up 8 bases and J gave up 4 bases, with 12 bases separating them.

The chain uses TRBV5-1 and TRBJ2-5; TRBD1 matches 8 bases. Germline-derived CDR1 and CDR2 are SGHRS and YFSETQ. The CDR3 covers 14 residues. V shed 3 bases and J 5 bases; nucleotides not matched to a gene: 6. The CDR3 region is CASSSGQGPETQYF. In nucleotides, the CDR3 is TGCGCCAGCAGCTCTGGACAGGGTCCCGAGACCCAGTACTTC.

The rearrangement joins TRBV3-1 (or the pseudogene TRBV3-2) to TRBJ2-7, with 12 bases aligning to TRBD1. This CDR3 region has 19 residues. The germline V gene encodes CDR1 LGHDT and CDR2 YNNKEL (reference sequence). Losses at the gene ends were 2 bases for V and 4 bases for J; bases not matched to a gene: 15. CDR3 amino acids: CASSQTGTGGVLLLYEQYF. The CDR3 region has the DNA TGTGCCAGCAGCCAAACCGGGACAGGGGGCGTCCTCTTGTTATACGAGCAGTACTTC.

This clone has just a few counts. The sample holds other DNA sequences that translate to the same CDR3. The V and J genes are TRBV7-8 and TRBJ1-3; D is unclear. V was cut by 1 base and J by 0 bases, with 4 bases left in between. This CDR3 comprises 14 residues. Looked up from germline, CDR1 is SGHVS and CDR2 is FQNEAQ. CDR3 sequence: CASSLGVSGNTIYF. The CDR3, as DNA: TGTGCCAGCAGCTTAGGGGTCTCTGGAAACACCATATATTTT.

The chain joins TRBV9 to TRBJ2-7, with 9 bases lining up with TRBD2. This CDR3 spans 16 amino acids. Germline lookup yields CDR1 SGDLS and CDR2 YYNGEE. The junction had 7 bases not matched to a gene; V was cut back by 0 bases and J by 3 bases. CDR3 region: CASSVGGSGGGYEQYF. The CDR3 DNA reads TGTGCCAGCAGCGTAGGGGGTAGCGGGGGCGGCTACGAGCAGTACTTC. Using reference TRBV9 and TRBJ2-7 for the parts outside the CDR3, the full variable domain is DSGVTQTPKHLITATGQRVTLRCSPRSGDLSVYWYQQSLDQGLQFLIQYYNGEERAKGNILERFSAQQFPDLHSELNLSSLELGDSALYFCASSVGGSGGGYEQYFGPGTRLTVT.

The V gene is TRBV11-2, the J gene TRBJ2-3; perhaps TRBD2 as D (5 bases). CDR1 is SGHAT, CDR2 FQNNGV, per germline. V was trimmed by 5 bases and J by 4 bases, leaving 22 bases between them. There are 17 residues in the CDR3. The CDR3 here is CASSLSQTSPRPDTQYF. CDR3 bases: TGTGCCAGCAGCCTATCCCAAACTAGTCCTAGACCAGATACGCAGTATTTT.

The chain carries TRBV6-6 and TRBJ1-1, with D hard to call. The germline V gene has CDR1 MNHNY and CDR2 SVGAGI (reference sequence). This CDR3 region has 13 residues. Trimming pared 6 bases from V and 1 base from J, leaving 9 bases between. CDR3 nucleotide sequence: TGTGCCAGCAGAAACGCCGGGAACACTGAAGCTTTCTTT. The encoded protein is CASRNAGNTEAFF.

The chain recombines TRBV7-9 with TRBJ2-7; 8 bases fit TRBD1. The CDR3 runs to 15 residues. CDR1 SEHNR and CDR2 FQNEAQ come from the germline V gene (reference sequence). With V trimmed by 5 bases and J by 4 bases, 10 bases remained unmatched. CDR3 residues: CASSKGRDRIYEQYF. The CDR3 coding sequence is TGTGCCAGCAGCAAGGGACGGGACAGGATATACGAGCAGTACTTC.

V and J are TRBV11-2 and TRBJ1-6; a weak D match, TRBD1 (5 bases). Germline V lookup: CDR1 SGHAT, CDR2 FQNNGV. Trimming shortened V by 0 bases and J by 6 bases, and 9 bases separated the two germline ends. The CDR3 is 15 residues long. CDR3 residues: CASSLDQGANSPLHF. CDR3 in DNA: TGTGCCAGCAGCTTAGATCAGGGAGCTAATTCACCCCTCCACTTT.

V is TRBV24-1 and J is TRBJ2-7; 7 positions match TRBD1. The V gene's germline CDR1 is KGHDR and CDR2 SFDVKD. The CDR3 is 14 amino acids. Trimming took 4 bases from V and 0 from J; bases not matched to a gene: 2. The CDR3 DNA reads TGTGCCACCAGTGACGGGGACAGCTCCTACGAGCAGTACTTC. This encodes CATSDGDSSYEQYF.

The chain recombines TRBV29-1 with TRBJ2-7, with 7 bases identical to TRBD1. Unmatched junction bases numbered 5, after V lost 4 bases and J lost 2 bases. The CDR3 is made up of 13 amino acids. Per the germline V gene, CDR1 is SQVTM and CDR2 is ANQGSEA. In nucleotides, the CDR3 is TGCAGCGTTGCGGGACAGTTCACCTACGAGCAGTACTTC. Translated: CSVAGQFTYEQYF.

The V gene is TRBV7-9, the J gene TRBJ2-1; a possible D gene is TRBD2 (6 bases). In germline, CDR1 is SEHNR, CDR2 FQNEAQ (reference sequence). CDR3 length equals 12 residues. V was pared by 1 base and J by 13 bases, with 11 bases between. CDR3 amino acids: CASSLGGDSQFF. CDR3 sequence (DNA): TGTGCCAGCAGCTTAGGAGGGGACTCCCAGTTCTTC.

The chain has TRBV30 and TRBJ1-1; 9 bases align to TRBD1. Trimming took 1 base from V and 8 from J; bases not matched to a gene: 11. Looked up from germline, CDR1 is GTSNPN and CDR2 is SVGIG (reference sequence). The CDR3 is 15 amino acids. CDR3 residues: CAWSGHRGPQKEAFF. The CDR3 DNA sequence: TGTGCCTGGAGTGGACACAGGGGGCCTCAAAAAGAAGCTTTCTTT.

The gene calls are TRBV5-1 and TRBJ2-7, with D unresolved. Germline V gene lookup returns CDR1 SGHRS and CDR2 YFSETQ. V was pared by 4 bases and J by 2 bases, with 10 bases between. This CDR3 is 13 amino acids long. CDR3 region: CASSPDVAYEQYF. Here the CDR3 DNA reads TGCGCCAGCAGCCCGGACGTAGCCTACGAGCAGTACTTC.

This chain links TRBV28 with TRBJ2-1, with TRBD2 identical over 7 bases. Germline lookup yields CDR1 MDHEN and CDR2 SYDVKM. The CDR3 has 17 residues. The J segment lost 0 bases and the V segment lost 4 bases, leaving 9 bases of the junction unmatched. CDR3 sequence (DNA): TGTGCCAGCAGTTCAAGGCCCGGGAGGCTCTCCTACAATGAGCAGTTCTTC. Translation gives CASSSRPGRLSYNEQFF.

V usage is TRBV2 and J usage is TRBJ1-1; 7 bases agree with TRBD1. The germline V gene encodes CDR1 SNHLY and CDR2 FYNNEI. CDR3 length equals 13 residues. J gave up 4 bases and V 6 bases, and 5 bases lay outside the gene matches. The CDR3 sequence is CASRYQGGTEAFF. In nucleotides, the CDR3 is TGTGCCAGCAGGTACCAGGGGGGCACTGAAGCTTTCTTT.

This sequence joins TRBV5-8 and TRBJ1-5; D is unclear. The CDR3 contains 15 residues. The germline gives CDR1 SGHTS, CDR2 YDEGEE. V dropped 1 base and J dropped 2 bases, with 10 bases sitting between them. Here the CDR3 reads CASSLPPWGNQPQHF. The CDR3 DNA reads TGTGCCAGCAGCTTGCCCCCCTGGGGCAATCAGCCCCAGCATTTT.

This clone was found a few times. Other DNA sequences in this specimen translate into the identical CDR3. CDR3 region: CASSVAGTGELFF. The CDR3 coding sequence is TGTGCCAGCAGCGTAGCGGGCACCGGGGAGCTGTTTTTT. The genes are TRBV9 and TRBJ2-2; D unclear. Per germline, CDR1 SGDLS and CDR2 YYNGEE. The CDR3 loop spans 13 amino acids. The V and J ends lost 0 bases and 4 bases respectively, with 4 bases between them.

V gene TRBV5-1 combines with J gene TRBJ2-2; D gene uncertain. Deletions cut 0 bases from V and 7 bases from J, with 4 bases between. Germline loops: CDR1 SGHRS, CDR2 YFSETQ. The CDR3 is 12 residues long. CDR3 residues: CASSLEVGELFF. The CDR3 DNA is TGCGCCAGCAGCTTGGAGGTCGGGGAGCTGTTTTTT.

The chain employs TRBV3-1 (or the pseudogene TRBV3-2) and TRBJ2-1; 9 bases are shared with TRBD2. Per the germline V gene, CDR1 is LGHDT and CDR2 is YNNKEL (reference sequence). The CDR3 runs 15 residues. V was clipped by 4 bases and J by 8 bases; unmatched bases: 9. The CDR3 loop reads CASSRGGRVIDEQFF. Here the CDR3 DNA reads TGTGCCAGCAGCCGGGGCGGGAGGGTGATCGATGAGCAGTTCTTC.

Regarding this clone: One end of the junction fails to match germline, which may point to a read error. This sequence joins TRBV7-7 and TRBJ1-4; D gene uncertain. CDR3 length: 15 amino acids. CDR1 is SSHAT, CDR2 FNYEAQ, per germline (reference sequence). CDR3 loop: CASSVTDGVNEKLFF. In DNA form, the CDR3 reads TGTGCTAGCAGCGTCACGGACGGAGTTAATGAAAAACTGTTTTTT.

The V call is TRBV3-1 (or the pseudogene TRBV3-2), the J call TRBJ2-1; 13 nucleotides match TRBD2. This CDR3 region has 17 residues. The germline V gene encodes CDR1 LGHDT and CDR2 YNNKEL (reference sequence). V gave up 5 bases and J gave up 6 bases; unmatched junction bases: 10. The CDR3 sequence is CASSDTTSGRLFNEQFF. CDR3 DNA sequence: TGTGCCAGCAGCGATACGACTAGCGGGAGGCTCTTCAATGAGCAGTTCTTC.